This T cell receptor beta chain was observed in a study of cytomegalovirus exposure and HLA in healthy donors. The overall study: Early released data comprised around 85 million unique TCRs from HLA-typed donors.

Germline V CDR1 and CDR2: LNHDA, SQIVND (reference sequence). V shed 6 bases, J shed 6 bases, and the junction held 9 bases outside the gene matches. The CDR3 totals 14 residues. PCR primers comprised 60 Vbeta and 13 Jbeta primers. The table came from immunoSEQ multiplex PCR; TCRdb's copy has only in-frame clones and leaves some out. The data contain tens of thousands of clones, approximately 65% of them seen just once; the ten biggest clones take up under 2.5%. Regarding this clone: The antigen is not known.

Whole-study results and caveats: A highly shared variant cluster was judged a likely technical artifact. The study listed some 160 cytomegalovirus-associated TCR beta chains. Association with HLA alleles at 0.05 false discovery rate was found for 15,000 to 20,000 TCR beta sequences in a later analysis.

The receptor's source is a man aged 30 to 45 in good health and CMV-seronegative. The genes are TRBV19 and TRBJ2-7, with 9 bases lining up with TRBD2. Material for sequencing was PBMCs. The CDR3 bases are TGTGCCAGTAGCCCACAGGCGGGAGGGGCCGAGCAGTACTTC. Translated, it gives CASSPQAGGAEQYF.